Given below is one TCR beta chain in context. Data came from immunoSEQ multiplex PCR; TCRdb stores just in-frame clones and leaves some out. The repertoire holds roughly 73,000 clones, with about 88% as singletons. The ends lost 0 bases at V and 7 bases at J; junction bases unmatched: 2. CDR1 and CDR2 from the germline V gene are SGHRS and YFSETQ. The CDR3 sequence is 15 residues long. The entry originates in a study of blood T cell repertoires in COVID-19. Sequencing was performed on peripheral blood. The chain employs TRBV5-1 and TRBJ2-2; TRBD2 matches 11 bases. This TCR was sampled from a man aged 45-65 years with acute or convalescent COVID-19. The CDR3 nucleotides read TGCGCCAGCAGCTTGGGACTAGCGGGAAACGGGGAGCTGTTTTTT. Translation: CASSLGLAGNGELFF.